A selection of T cell receptor beta chains follows, all from one sample in a study of cytomegalovirus exposure and HLA in healthy donors. Generated by immunoSEQ multiplex PCR, the TCRdb table keeps only in-frame clones and is missing some. Of about 360,000 clones in the sample, approximately 90% are singletons; the top ten hold roughly 0.75%. The sequenced sample consisted of PBMCs. These receptors all come from a woman between 18 and 29 years old in good health and CMV-seronegative. Both conserved end residues are part of each CDR3. A D gene is named only where the DNA matches it firmly. Expanded clones are given a class, and other clones once, few, many or no size at all.

D	V	J	size	DNA	CDR3
-	TRBV4-1	TRBJ2-6	-	TGCGCCAGCAGCCAAGAACAGTTCGTCTCTGGGGCCAACGTCCTGACTTTC	CASSQEQFVSGANVLTF
TRBD2	TRBV7-7	TRBJ2-7	few	TGTGCCAGCAGCCCAGGCGGGCTAGCGGGCCTCTACGAGCAGTACTTC	CASSPGGLAGLYEQYF
TRBD2	TRBV4-1	TRBJ2-7	-	TGCGCCAGCAGCCAAGATACCATACCAGCGGGGAGTCATTACTTC	CASSQDTIPAGSHYF
TRBD1	TRBV19	TRBJ2-1	-	TGTGCCAGTACCGCAGGGGGCAGTTTTCAAGATGAGCAGTTCTTC	CASTAGGSFQDEQFF
-	TRBV19	TRBJ2-1	-	TGTGCCAGTAGTACCGACAACTACAATGAGCAGTTCTTC	CASSTDNYNEQFF
-	TRBV28	TRBJ1-4	once	TGTGCCATCGCCCGGTCAACTAATGAAAAACTGTTTTTT	CAIARSTNEKLFF
-	TRBV5-1	TRBJ1-2	-	TGCGCCAGCAGCTTAGCAGGGTATAACTATGGCTACACCTTC	CASSLAGYNYGYTF
TRBD1	TRBV18	TRBJ1-1	once	TGTGCCAGCTCACCGTGGGACAGGCTGGACACTGAAGCTTTCTTT	CASSPWDRLDTEAFF
TRBD1	TRBV7-2	TRBJ2-7	-	TGTGCCAGCAGCAGGGGACAGGGGAGCTCCTACGAGCAGTACTTC	CASSRGQGSSYEQYF
TRBD2	TRBV29-1	TRBJ2-6	-	TGCAGTCCACGGGGGACTAATACACCCTCTGGGGCCAACGTCCTGACTTTC	CSPRGTNTPSGANVLTF
TRBD1	TRBV19	TRBJ2-4	-	TGTGCCAGTAGCCTCAGGGGGTCCCTTCAGTACTTC	CASSLRGSLQYF
TRBD1	TRBV5-6	TRBJ2-5	-	TGTGCCAGCAGCCCCCGGGACAGGGAAGAGACCCAGTACTTC	CASSPRDREETQYF
-	TRBV27	TRBJ2-7	-	TGTGCCAGCGGTCCCGGGAACCCCTACGAGCAGTACTTC	CASGPGNPYEQYF
TRBD2	TRBV5-1	TRBJ2-3	-	TGCGCCAGCAAACTAGCGGGGGTTTCGGGAGATACGCAGTATTTT	CASKLAGVSGDTQYF
-	TRBV28	TRBJ1-5	-	TGTGCCAGCACGAAACAGGGTTGGGTCAATCAGCCCCAGCATTTT	CASTKQGWVNQPQHF
-	TRBV7-9	TRBJ2-1	-	TGTGCCAGCAGCTTGAGACTTGGGAGTACACCACATGAGCAGTTCTTC	CASSLRLGSTPHEQFF
TRBD2	TRBV10-3	TRBJ2-1	once	TGTGCCACCTCTAATAGCGGGGGGTCCTCCTACAATGAGCAGTTCTTC	CATSNSGGSSYNEQFF
-	TRBV9	TRBJ2-7	-	TGTGCCAGCAGTCCGGGGAAAAACGAGCAGTACTTC	CASSPGKNEQYF
TRBD1	TRBV28	TRBJ1-2	few	TGTGCCAGCCGGGAAGGGGAAGGGGGCGTGGGCTATGGCTACACCTTC	CASREGEGGVGYGYTF
-	TRBV19	TRBJ1-6	-	TGTGCCAGTAGTGACCCCCGGGGAGCATTGAGCTACGCCTATAATTCACCCCTCCACTTT	CASSDPRGALSYAYNSPLHF
TRBD1	TRBV5-1	TRBJ1-6	-	TGCGCCAGCAGCCGGAAGGGGGCTGGGGATTCACCCCTCCACTTT	CASSRKGAGDSPLHF
-	TRBV6-4	TRBJ2-1	-	TGTGCCAGCAGTGAGAAACAGGGCTATGCGGATGAGCAGTTCTTC	CASSEKQGYADEQFF
-	TRBV6-5	TRBJ1-1	-	TGTGCCAGCAGTTACAGGACAGCGAACACTGAAGCTTTCTTT	CASSYRTANTEAFF
TRBD1	TRBV7-2	TRBJ2-7	-	TGTGCCAGCAGCCGGGACAGGGACGAGCAGTACTTC	CASSRDRDEQYF
TRBD2	TRBV4-2	TRBJ2-5	-	TGTGCCAGCAGCCAAACTAGCGGAGAAGAGACCCAGTACTTC	CASSQTSGEETQYF
TRBD1	TRBV6-5	TRBJ1-6	-	TGTGCCAGCAGTTACTCGAGACAGGGAAATTCACCCCTCCACTTT	CASSYSRQGNSPLHF
-	TRBV5-1	TRBJ2-3	-	TGCGCCAGCAGCTTGGGGGGAGTTCTTGGCACAGATACGCAGTATTTT	CASSLGGVLGTDTQYF
TRBD2	TRBV27	TRBJ2-1	-	TGTGCCACATTCGGGCTCGCGGGGGGGCTTCATGAGCAGTTCTTC	CATFGLAGGLHEQFF
TRBD1	TRBV6-6	TRBJ1-2	-	TGTGCCAGCAGTTCCGGGACAGGGTTTGGCTACACCTTC	CASSSGTGFGYTF
TRBD1	TRBV18	TRBJ1-4	few	TGTGCCAGCTCACCCGGGACAGGGGCTGAAAAACTGTTTTTT	CASSPGTGAEKLFF
-	TRBV4-1	TRBJ2-5	-	TGCGCCAGCAGCCTGGCAGGGAAACAAGAGACCCAGTACTTC	CASSLAGKQETQYF
TRBD1	TRBV7-9	TRBJ1-1	few	TGTGCCAGCAGCTTAGGAGAGGGGTTAACAGGGGAAACTGAAGCTTTCTTT	CASSLGEGLTGETEAFF
TRBD1	TRBV30	TRBJ2-2	-	TGTGCCTGGAGGGGACAGCCAAACACCGGGGAGCTGTTTTTT	CAWRGQPNTGELFF
-	TRBV28	TRBJ1-5	once	TGTGCCAGCAGGGGGCGGGGTCTCAATCAGCCCCAGCATTTT	CASRGRGLNQPQHF
TRBD2	TRBV2	TRBJ2-5	-	TGTGCCAGCATGATGAGCGGGGGGGCACTTCACGAGACCCAGTACTTC	CASMMSGGALHETQYF
-	TRBV15	TRBJ2-7	-	TGTGCCACCAGCAGAACTCGACAGATCTCCTACGAGCAGTACTTC	CATSRTRQISYEQYF
-	TRBV5-6	TRBJ2-1	-	TGTGCCAGCAGCCCGAGCCACAATGAGCAGTTCTTC	CASSPSHNEQFF
TRBD1	TRBV28	TRBJ1-4	-	TGTGCCTTAGGTGGGGGGACAGCGAATGAAAAACTGTTTTTT	CALGGGTANEKLFF
TRBD1	TRBV2	TRBJ2-1	-	TGTGCCAGCAGAGACAGGGGCTGGAATGAGCAGTTCTTC	CASRDRGWNEQFF
-	TRBV6-1	TRBJ1-1	once	TGTGCCAGCAGTGAGACTTGGGGGGGGGCTGAAGCTTTCTTT	CASSETWGGAEAFF
TRBD2	TRBV2	TRBJ2-3	-	TGTGCCAGCAGCAGACTAGCGGGGGGCACAGATACGCAGTATTTT	CASSRLAGGTDTQYF
TRBD2	TRBV7-7	TRBJ2-3	-	TGTGCCAGCAGCCGCGGGACTAGCGGGGGCGGGGATACGCAGTATTTT	CASSRGTSGGGDTQYF